These 19 T cell receptor beta chains were all obtained from the same sample, sequenced in a study of OX40 agonist ivuxolimab in advanced cancers. Assay used: immunoSEQ multiplex PCR; TCRdb lists only in-frame clones, some missing. This table has 45,000 to 55,000 clones, more than 75% appearing once. Sequences were derived from CD4+ or CD8+ T cells sorted from blood, sampled in a trial of the OX40 agonist ivuxolimab. Receptors were obtained from an adult with an advanced solid tumor such as melanoma, head and neck, liver or kidney cancer.

This clone was counted only a few times. This rearrangement joins TRBV7-9 to TRBJ2-5, with TRBD2 as a possible D gene (5 bases). Trimming shortened V by 1 base and J by 9 bases, and 6 bases separated the two germline ends. Germline V CDR1 and CDR2: SEHNR, FQNEAQ (reference sequence). This CDR3 is 11 amino acids long. CDR3 coding DNA: TGTGCCAGCAGCTTAGAGGGAGCCCAGTACTTC. Translated: CASSLEGAQYF.

The chain has TRBV7-8 and TRBJ1-5; D unclear. The CDR3 is made up of 15 amino acids. Germline-derived CDR1 and CDR2 are SGHVS and FQNEAQ. The ends were cut back, 5 bases at V and 0 bases at J, with 11 bases in the middle. The CDR3 nucleotides are TGTGCCAGCAGCCCTAGGTGGAATAGCAATCAGCCCCAGCATTTT. As protein: CASSPRWNSNQPQHF.

This clone was seen a few times. The chain has TRBV11-2 and TRBJ1-3, with D unresolved. Germline CDR1 reads SGHAT; CDR2 reads FQNNGV. This CDR3 has 17 residues. V shed 0 bases and J shed 0 bases, with 12 bases lying between them. CDR3 loop: CASSLEISGNSGNTIYF. DNA of the CDR3: TGTGCCAGCAGCTTAGAAATCTCAGGAAACTCTGGAAACACCATATATTTT.

CDR3 nucleotides: TGTGCCACCAGCAGATCGACAGGGAGCTATGGCTACACCTTC. It encodes CATSRSTGSYGYTF. The chain recombines TRBV15 with TRBJ1-2, with 7 positions matching TRBD1. The V and J ends lost 2 bases and 4 bases, in that order; junction bases with no gene match: 4. Germline-derived CDR1 and CDR2 are LNHNV and YYDKDF (reference sequence). This CDR3 comprises 14 residues.

This chain links TRBV5-4 with TRBJ1-1; no reliable D call. The length of the CDR3 is 12 residues. Trimming shortened V by 2 bases and J by 1 base, and 3 bases separated the two germline ends. Germline V gene data show CDR1 as SGHNT and CDR2 as YYREEE (reference sequence). CDR3 sequence (DNA): TGTGCCAGCAGCTTACGGAACACTGAAGCTTTCTTT. This encodes CASSLRNTEAFF.

The chain recombines TRBV18 with TRBJ2-1; D is possibly TRBD1 (5 bases). The CDR3 is 13 amino acids. Trimming shortened V by 3 bases and J by 6 bases, and 9 bases separated the two germline ends. Germline V gene data show CDR1 as KGHSH and CDR2 as LQKENI. The CDR3 nucleotides read TGTGCCAGCTCACCGCCTGGGGCCAATGAGCAGTTCTTC. It specifies CASSPPGANEQFF.

The genes are TRBV28 and TRBJ2-3, with 8 bases that match TRBD2. Trimming took 6 bases from V and 5 from J; bases not matched to a gene: 7. This CDR3 contains 14 residues. Germline lookup yields CDR1 MDHEN and CDR2 SYDVKM. Written as DNA, the CDR3 is TGTGCCAGCAGGGGAGCGGGAGTGGTAGATACGCAGTATTTT. It translates to CASRGAGVVDTQYF.

The genes are TRBV9 and TRBJ2-7; possibly TRBD1 or TRBD2 for D (8 bases each). V lost 7 bases and J 6 bases, leaving 23 bases between the germline ends. Germline loops: CDR1 SGDLS, CDR2 YYNGEE. The CDR3 extends over 15 amino acids. The CDR3 DNA follows: TGTGCCAGCGGCCCGGGGGGGCAGGGGGCGGGCGAGCAGTACTTC. As protein: CASGPGGQGAGEQYF.

J is TRBJ2-3 and V is TRBV5-1; D is unresolved. Trimming removed 0 bases at V and 0 bases at J, with 8 bases between. The CDR3 is made up of 15 amino acids. Germline V CDR1 and CDR2: SGHRS, YFSETQ. The CDR3 bases are TGCGCCAGCAGCTTGGCGGATCCCAGCACAGATACGCAGTATTTT. Translation: CASSLADPSTDTQYF.

The rearrangement uses TRBV10-3 and TRBJ2-3; 7 nucleotides line up with TRBD2. The CDR3 runs 14 residues. CDR1 ENHRY and CDR2 SYGVKD come from the germline V gene. Trimming removed 10 bases from V and 2 bases from J; junction bases left unmatched: 9. In nucleotides, the CDR3 is TGTGCCACCGCGCTAGCGGAGATCACAGATACGCAGTATTTT. It specifies CATALAEITDTQYF.

The chain has TRBV9 and TRBJ1-2; D remains unclear. The CDR3 consists of 11 residues. The germline gives CDR1 SGDLS, CDR2 YYNGEE. Trimming removed 2 bases from V and 5 bases from J, with 4 bases in between. CDR3 nucleotide sequence: TGTGCCAGCAGCGTGGGTTATGGCTACACCTTC. Translation: CASSVGYGYTF.

This clone was observed a few times. The chain uses TRBV19 and TRBJ1-1; D is ambiguous. Germline CDR1 is LNHDA and CDR2 is SQIVND (reference sequence). The CDR3 totals 14 residues. The germline V and J ends were trimmed by 8 bases and 0 bases, with 13 bases remaining between them. CDR3 in DNA: TGTGCCAGTCACTCGGGGAATATGAACACTGAAGCTTTCTTT. It translates to CASHSGNMNTEAFF.

The CDR3 spells CATREAIGYGYTF. As DNA, the CDR3 is TGTGCCACCAGGGAGGCCATTGGCTATGGCTACACCTTC. The V call is TRBV2, the J call TRBJ1-2, with a possible D match to TRBD1 (5 bases). The V gene's germline CDR1 is SNHLY and CDR2 FYNNEI. Trimming removed 10 bases at V and 4 bases at J, with 16 bases between. The CDR3 extends over 13 amino acids.

The chain recombines TRBV7-9 with TRBJ2-7; tentative D call: TRBD1 (6 bases). From germline, CDR1 is SEHNR and CDR2 FQNEAQ (reference sequence). This CDR3 spans 12 amino acids. V lost 8 bases, J lost 7 bases, and 15 bases lay in between. The CDR3 here is CASSRGSLEQYF. The DNA for the CDR3 is TGTGCCAGCTCCAGGGGATCTCTGGAGCAGTACTTC.

V usage is TRBV5-5 and J usage is TRBJ1-2; D is undetermined. The V and J ends lost 1 base and 4 bases respectively, with 11 bases between them. Germline V gene lookup returns CDR1 SGHKS and CDR2 YYEKEE (reference sequence). The CDR3 loop spans 14 amino acids. The CDR3 sequence is CASSLTSTIYGYTF. The CDR3 DNA follows: TGTGCCAGCAGCTTGACCTCAACTATCTATGGCTACACCTTC.

The chain joins TRBV14 to TRBJ2-2; D uncertain. The CDR3 loop spans 15 amino acids. In germline, CDR1 is SGHDN, CDR2 FVKESK. The V end was cut by 2 bases, the J end by 2 bases, with 9 bases between. In DNA form, the CDR3 reads TGTGCCAGCAGCCAATGGGCTATTAACACCGGGGAGCTGTTTTTT. Its protein product is CASSQWAINTGELFF.

This chain links TRBV19 with TRBJ1-5; the D gene is possibly TRBD1 (5 bases). The CDR3 has 12 amino acids. Germline V lookup: CDR1 LNHDA, CDR2 SQIVND (reference sequence). The germline V and J ends were trimmed by 6 bases and 7 bases, with 10 bases remaining between them. CDR3 nucleotide sequence: TGTGCCAGTAGCTCGCGGGGGCAGCCCCAGCATTTT. This gives the protein CASSSRGQPQHF. Full variable domain (rest looked up from reference TRBV19 and TRBJ1-5): DGGITQSPKYLFRKEGQNVTLSCEQNLNHDAMYWYRQDPGQGLRLIYYSQIVNDFQKGDIAEGYSVSREKKESFPLTVTSAQKNPTAFYLCASSSRGQPQHFGDGTRLSIL.

This clone was picked up one time. The chain recombines TRBV6-5 with TRBJ2-2; 8 bases line up with TRBD1. The CDR3 contains 14 residues. CDR1 and CDR2 from the germline V gene are MNHEY and SVGAGI. Losses at the gene ends were 2 bases for V and 8 bases for J; bases not matched to a gene: 4. CDR3 loop: CASSYLDRVGELFF. The DNA of the CDR3 is TGTGCCAGCAGTTACCTGGACAGGGTTGGGGAGCTGTTTTTT.

This clone was found a few times. Other DNA sequences in the sample encode the same CDR3. The chain links TRBV5-5 to TRBJ1-4; TRBD1 aligns across 12 bases. Trimming cost V 0 bases and J 8 bases; bases outside gene matches: 5. Germline loops: CDR1 SGHKS, CDR2 YYEKEE (reference sequence). CDR3 length: 16 amino acids. CDR3 nucleotide sequence: TGTGCCAGCAGCTTGGCCGGGGGGACAGGGGGCGAAAAACTGTTTTTT. Translated: CASSLAGGTGGEKLFF.